These 25 T cell receptor beta chains were all obtained from the same sample, sequenced in a study of blood T cell repertoires in COVID-19 (dated by TCRdb to between 2020 and 2021). Libraries were constructed by the immunoSEQ multiplex PCR assay. TCRdb obtained this table from immuneACCESS and retained in-frame rearrangements with V and J assigned. These tables miss some clones; where compared with another copy, unresolved V genes account for less than half of the shortfall, and the remainder is unexplained. Recorded for this sample are roughly 250,000 clones; approximately 80% of them occurred a single time. The ten largest clones take up around 2.9% of the sample. Source material: peripheral blood. These receptors were obtained from a woman aged 55-70 years with active or convalescent COVID-19.

This rearrangement joins TRBV27 to TRBJ1-5; 8 bases are shared with TRBD1. CDR1 and CDR2 (germline): MNHEY, SMNVEV (reference sequence). V was pared by 4 bases and J by 9 bases, with 8 bases of the junction left unmatched. This CDR3 is 14 amino acids long. The CDR3 is CASSSTGAPGPQHF. In DNA, the CDR3 is TGTGCCAGCAGTTCGACAGGGGCCCCTGGGCCCCAGCATTTT.

CDR3 sequence: CASSQGRRARNQPQHF. The CDR3 DNA is TGTGCCAGCAGCCAAGGGAGGAGGGCTCGCAATCAGCCCCAGCATTTT. The chain carries TRBV3-1 (or the pseudogene TRBV3-2) and TRBJ1-5; D unclear. The CDR3 runs 16 residues. From germline, CDR1 is LGHDT and CDR2 YNNKEL (reference sequence). V was clipped by 1 base and J by 2 bases, with 12 bases between them.

The chain links TRBV5-4 to TRBJ2-7; 7 bases fit TRBD2. Trimming at V came to 2 bases and at J to 1 base, leaving 3 bases not matched to a gene. The CDR3 runs to 14 residues. Germline V gives CDR1 SGHNT, CDR2 YYREEE (reference sequence). The CDR3 loop is CASSFGRGSYEQYF. The CDR3 nucleotides are TGTGCCAGCAGCTTCGGGCGGGGGTCCTACGAGCAGTACTTC. Variable domain in full (rest from reference TRBV5-4 and TRBJ2-7): ETGVTQSPTHLIKTRGQQVTLRCSSQSGHNTVSWYQQALGQGPQFIFQYYREEENGRGNFPPRFSGLQFPNYSSELNVNALELDDSALYLCASSFGRGSYEQYFGPGTRLTVT.

This clone was observed once. The rearrangement uses TRBV12-3 or TRBV12-4 and TRBJ2-5; TRBD1 matches 8 bases. V lost 7 bases and J lost 0; bases outside the gene matches: 1. This CDR3 region has 13 residues. The CDR3 loop is CASNRGYQETQYF. In nucleotides, the CDR3 is TGTGCCAGCAACAGGGGGTACCAAGAGACCCAGTACTTC.

J is TRBJ1-2 and V is TRBV9; 7 bases align to TRBD1. Losses at the gene ends were 0 bases for V and 4 bases for J; bases not matched to a gene: 9. The length of the CDR3 is 16 residues. CDR1 is SGDLS, CDR2 YYNGEE, per germline. CDR3 DNA: TGTGCCAGCAGCGTAGAGGTAGGCAGGGGGAGCTATGGCTACACCTTC. Translated: CASSVEVGRGSYGYTF.

The chain combines TRBV10-3 with TRBJ1-3, with D tentatively TRBD1 (6 bases). Germline CDR1 is ENHRY and CDR2 is SYGVKD. The CDR3 runs to 15 residues. V was trimmed by 3 bases and J by 8 bases, leaving 17 bases between them. The CDR3 spells CAISEAGDLGDTIYF. CDR3 DNA: TGTGCCATCAGTGAAGCAGGGGACCTCGGGGACACCATATATTTT.

This clone was seen a few times. The V and J genes are TRBV29-1 and TRBJ1-6, with D possibly being TRBD1 (6 bases). The CDR3 runs to 13 residues. The germline CDR1 and CDR2 sequences are SQVTM and ANQGSEA. Trimming took 6 bases from V and 8 from J, leaving 14 bases between them. The CDR3 spells CSVRAGADSPLHF. The CDR3 nucleotides read TGCAGCGTCCGGGCAGGGGCGGATTCACCCCTCCACTTT.

The V and J genes are TRBV6-5 and TRBJ1-1; a possible D gene is TRBD1 (6 bases). Trimming cost V 6 bases and J 6 bases, with 11 bases left between them. The CDR3 sequence is 12 residues long. CDR1 and CDR2 (germline): MNHEY, SVGAGI. CDR3 DNA: TGTGCCAGCAGCCCAGGGGTTCCTGAAGCTTTCTTT. Its protein product is CASSPGVPEAFF.

The chain combines TRBV11-3 with TRBJ1-1; 7 bases align to TRBD1. The CDR3 is 14 residues long. Unmatched junction bases numbered 7, after V lost 5 bases and J lost 4 bases. CDR1 and CDR2 from the germline V gene are SGHNT and YENEEA. In nucleotides, the CDR3 is TGTGCCAGCAGCCTACAGGGGATGGGCACTGAAGCTTTCTTT. Amino acid sequence: CASSLQGMGTEAFF.

This clone was seen only a few times. The rearrangement joins TRBV27 to TRBJ2-7, with 9 bases identical to TRBD1. The CDR3 is 16 amino acids. The V gene end was trimmed by 2 bases and the J gene end by 4 bases; junction bases not matched to a gene: 9. Germline CDR1 MNHEY, CDR2 SMNVEV (reference sequence). The CDR3 coding sequence is TGTGCCAGCAGTTTAATGATAGGGACAGGGCTGTACGAGCAGTACTTC. It specifies CASSLMIGTGLYEQYF.

Concerning this clone: One end of the junction varies from germline; a read error may be responsible. The V call is TRBV5-4, the J call TRBJ2-3; weak D call: TRBD1 (6 bases). The germline CDR1 and CDR2 sequences are SGHNT and YYREEE (reference sequence). The CDR3 totals 16 residues. Here the CDR3 reads CASSLAQGGSTDTQYF. In DNA, the CDR3 is TGTGCCAGCAGTTTGGCACAAGGGGGAAGCACAGATACGCAGTATTTT. Complete variable domain (other parts from reference TRBV5-4 and TRBJ2-3): ETGVTQSPTHLIKTRGQQVTLRCSSQSGHNTVSWYQQALGQGPQFIFQYYREEENGRGNFPPRFSGLQFPNYSSELNVNALELDDSALYLCASSLAQGGSTDTQYFGPGTRLTVL.

The chain carries TRBV9 and TRBJ2-3; 8 bases map to TRBD2. V gave up 4 bases and J gave up 7 bases; unmatched junction bases: 8. There are 14 residues in the CDR3. Germline assignment: CDR1 SGDLS and CDR2 YYNGEE. The CDR3 sequence: CASSPRGGWNTQYF. As DNA, the CDR3 is TGTGCCAGCAGCCCCCGGGGGGGCTGGAATACGCAGTATTTT.

The chain recombines TRBV10-3 with TRBJ1-1; D possibly corresponds to TRBD1 (5 bases). Germline CDR1 and CDR2: ENHRY and SYGVKD. The CDR3 consists of 14 residues. The germline V and J ends were trimmed by 9 bases and 4 bases, with 18 bases remaining between them. CDR3 loop: CAIAEGTRSTEAFF. DNA of the CDR3: TGTGCCATAGCTGAGGGGACTAGAAGCACTGAAGCTTTCTTT.

The J gene is TRBJ2-5, the V gene TRBV7-2, with D unresolved. CDR1 SGHTA and CDR2 FQGNSA come from the germline V gene. This CDR3 comprises 15 residues. The V gene lost 1 base and the J gene lost 0 bases, with 9 bases spanning the gap. CDR3 nucleotide sequence: TGTGCCAGCAGCTTAGTCCCCTCGTACCAAGAGACCCAGTACTTC. Amino acid sequence: CASSLVPSYQETQYF.

The V call is TRBV10-3, the J call TRBJ2-3; 9 bases fit TRBD2. In germline, CDR1 is ENHRY, CDR2 SYGVKD. CDR3 length: 13 amino acids. The CDR3 nucleotides are TGTGCGAGCGGGGGGCGAAGCACAGATACGCAGTATTTT. The encoded protein is CASGGRSTDTQYF.

The rearrangement joins TRBV10-3 to TRBJ1-1; D is possibly TRBD1 (6 bases). Germline lookup yields CDR1 ENHRY and CDR2 SYGVKD. The germline V and J ends were trimmed by 4 bases and 5 bases, with 14 bases remaining between them. CDR3 length: 14 amino acids. The CDR3 DNA reads TGTGCCATCAGTGCAGGGGCGGGGGAAACTGAAGCTTTCTTT. It is translated as CAISAGAGETEAFF.

This clone was detected once. The CDR3 sequence is CASSYDRNTGELFF. CDR3 coding DNA: TGTGCCAGCAGTTACGACAGGAACACCGGGGAGCTGTTTTTT. The chain carries TRBV2 and TRBJ2-2, with D possibly being TRBD1 (5 bases). Germline CDR1 SNHLY, CDR2 FYNNEI. This CDR3 has 14 residues. V lost 5 bases and J 1 base, leaving 8 bases between the germline ends. The full variable domain, with the rest looked up from reference TRBV2 and TRBJ2-2, is EPEVTQTPSHQVTQMGQEVILRCVPISNHLYFYWYRQILGQKVEFLVSFYNNEISEKSEIFDDQFSVERPDGSNFTLKIRSTKLEDSAMYFCASSYDRNTGELFFGEGSRLTVL.

The chain joins TRBV2 to TRBJ1-1; no clear D. Trimming left V 7 bases short and J 1 base short, with 10 bases between. This CDR3 is 13 amino acids long. CDR1 is SNHLY, CDR2 FYNNEI, per germline. CDR3 residues: CASTLGENTEAFF. CDR3 sequence (DNA): TGTGCCAGCACCCTCGGGGAGAACACTGAAGCTTTCTTT.

This sequence joins TRBV11-3 and TRBJ2-5, with 7 bases identical to TRBD1. Germline V CDR1 and CDR2: SGHNT, YENEEA. Losses at the gene ends were 5 bases for V and 4 bases for J; bases not matched to a gene: 7. The CDR3 consists of 14 residues. DNA of the CDR3: TGTGCCAGCAGCCCTGGACAGGCCCTAGAGACCCAGTACTTC. Its protein product is CASSPGQALETQYF.

This clone was recorded once. The genes are TRBV6-2 or TRBV6-3 and TRBJ1-1; D not resolved. CDR1 and CDR2 from the germline V gene are MNHEY and SVGEGT. The CDR3 extends over 14 amino acids. Trimming left V 4 bases short and J 2 bases short, with 11 bases between. Here the CDR3 reads CASSSQPGNTEAFF. The CDR3 bases are TGTGCCAGCAGTTCCCAACCAGGTAACACTGAAGCTTTCTTT.

This chain uses TRBV19 with TRBJ2-3, with D perhaps matching TRBD1 (5 bases). With 3 bases removed from V and 2 bases from J, the gap between germline ends came to 9 bases. Germline V gene sequence: CDR1 LNHDA, CDR2 SQIVND (reference sequence). The CDR3 contains 14 residues. The CDR3 region has the DNA TGTGCCAGTAGTATTGGCAGGGTCACAGATACGCAGTATTTT. It translates to CASSIGRVTDTQYF.

The chain is built from TRBV27 and TRBJ2-7; TRBD2 aligns across 9 bases. Germline CDR1 reads MNHEY; CDR2 reads SMNVEV (reference sequence). This CDR3 has 15 residues. V dropped 4 bases and J dropped 3; count of bases not matched to a gene: 7. The CDR3 coding sequence is TGTGCCAGCAGTTACGGCGGGGGGGGTAGCTACGAGCAGTACTTC. Translated, it gives CASSYGGGGSYEQYF.

V is TRBV7-2 and J is TRBJ2-3; 12 bases align to TRBD2. Germline CDR1 SGHTA, CDR2 FQGNSA. CDR3 length equals 16 residues. Trimming removed 5 bases from V and 1 base from J; junction bases left unmatched: 4. The CDR3 DNA reads TGTGCCAGCAGCCCATGGACTAGCGGGGGCACAGATACGCAGTATTTT. Translating it yields CASSPWTSGGTDTQYF.

Only a few counts were recorded for this clone. J is TRBJ1-4 and V is TRBV24-1; 10 bases are a match to TRBD1. CDR3 size: 15 residues. The germline V gene encodes CDR1 KGHDR and CDR2 SFDVKD. V trimming: 1 base; J trimming: 6 bases; junction bases outside the gene matches: 1. The CDR3 spells CATSDFDRGHEKLFF. DNA of the CDR3: TGTGCCACCAGTGATTTTGACAGGGGGCATGAAAAACTGTTTTTT.

The chain couples TRBV29-1 to TRBJ2-3; D possibly corresponds to TRBD2 (6 bases). V lost 4 bases, J lost 4 bases, and 15 bases lay in between. The CDR3 extends over 14 amino acids. The V gene's germline CDR1 is SQVTM and CDR2 ANQGSEA. CDR3 sequence reads: CSVVPWDFSDTQYF. In DNA form, the CDR3 reads TGCAGCGTTGTCCCCTGGGACTTCTCAGATACGCAGTATTTT.